These 32 T cell receptor beta chains were all obtained from the same sample, sequenced in a study of blood T cell repertoires in COVID-19. The method was immunoSEQ multiplex PCR; TCRdb's version includes in-frame clones alone and lacks a portion of them. The repertoire holds 65,000 to 90,000 clones, with 75% to 95% as singletons. Specimen: peripheral blood. These receptor sequences come from a human donor in a cohort sampled during active COVID-19.

The rearrangement uses TRBV27 and TRBJ2-7; 7 nucleotides align to TRBD1. The germline CDR1 and CDR2 sequences are MNHEY and SMNVEV (reference sequence). Losses at the gene ends were 6 bases for V and 4 bases for J; bases not matched to a gene: 3. This CDR3 has 12 residues. The CDR3 spells CASRGQTYEQYF. Here the CDR3 DNA reads TGTGCCAGCAGGGGACAGACTTACGAGCAGTACTTC.

The J gene is TRBJ2-5, the V gene TRBV6-5, with 7 nucleotides matching TRBD1. Germline trimming cut 6 bases from V and 5 bases from J; bases unmatched to any gene: 6. The length of the CDR3 is 13 residues. Germline V gene sequence: CDR1 MNHEY, CDR2 SVGAGI. CDR3 residues: CASRDRLGETQYF. The DNA of the CDR3 is TGTGCCAGCAGGGACAGGTTGGGGGAGACCCAGTACTTC.

The rearrangement links TRBV7-9 to TRBJ2-2, with D tentatively TRBD2 (6 bases). Germline-derived CDR1 and CDR2 are SEHNR and FQNEAQ (reference sequence). The ends were cut back, 2 bases at V and 7 bases at J, with 14 bases in the middle. The CDR3 spans 15 residues. The CDR3 is CASSLSSQRVGELFF. CDR3 in DNA: TGTGCCAGCAGCTTATCATCCCAGCGGGTCGGGGAGCTGTTTTTT. The variable domain in full, completed from reference TRBV7-9 and TRBJ2-2, reads DTGVSQNPRHKITKRGQNVTFRCDPISEHNRLYWYRQTLGQGPEFLTYFQNEAQLEKSRLLSDRFSAERPKGSFSTLEIQRTEQGDSAMYLCASSLSSQRVGELFFGEGSRLTVL.

The V and J genes are TRBV19 and TRBJ2-2; a weak D match, TRBD1 (6 bases). This CDR3 is built from 14 residues. V dropped 7 bases and J dropped 5 bases, with 14 bases sitting between them. The V gene's germline CDR1 is LNHDA and CDR2 SQIVND (reference sequence). CDR3 sequence: CASNSRGFTGELFF. DNA of the CDR3: TGTGCCAGTAACTCCAGGGGCTTTACCGGGGAGCTGTTTTTT.

The rearrangement joins TRBV5-6 to TRBJ1-2; 9 bases line up with TRBD1. This CDR3 has 16 amino acids. The J segment lost 6 bases and the V segment lost 3 bases, leaving 12 bases of the junction unmatched. Germline assignment: CDR1 SGHDT and CDR2 YYEEEE. The CDR3 loop reads CASSWGGQGEVHGYTF. The DNA for the CDR3 is TGTGCCAGCAGCTGGGGGGGACAGGGAGAAGTCCATGGCTACACCTTC.

This rearrangement joins TRBV24-1 to TRBJ1-5; D unclear. The CDR3 has 14 amino acids. The V end lost 4 bases, the J end lost 0 bases, and 6 bases lay between the germline ends. The germline V gene has CDR1 KGHDR and CDR2 SFDVKD. The CDR3 DNA follows: TGTGCCACCAGTGAGAGCTATAGCAATCAGCCCCAGCATTTT. Translated, it gives CATSESYSNQPQHF.

The chain links TRBV9 to TRBJ2-2, with a weak D call TRBD1 (5 bases). CDR1 and CDR2 (germline): SGDLS, YYNGEE. The CDR3 is 15 residues long. The V and J ends lost 3 bases and 4 bases respectively, with 13 bases between them. CDR3: CASSGLGQTTGELFF. In DNA, the CDR3 is TGTGCCAGCAGCGGCCTGGGGCAGACCACCGGGGAGCTGTTTTTT.

The rearrangement uses TRBV2 and TRBJ2-5; D call uncertain. This CDR3 is 14 amino acids long. From germline, CDR1 is SNHLY and CDR2 FYNNEI. Trimming took off 3 bases at V and 0 bases at J, with 8 bases between the two ends. The CDR3 nucleotides are TGTGCCAGCAGTGATCGGCGGTACCAAGAGACCCAGTACTTC. Amino acid sequence: CASSDRRYQETQYF.

The chain is built from TRBV6-2 or TRBV6-3 and TRBJ2-5; possibly TRBD1 for D (6 bases). The CDR3 runs to 16 residues. The germline gives CDR1 MNHEY, CDR2 SVGEGT. V was shortened by 4 bases and J by 1 base, with 16 bases between the two germline ends. The CDR3 nucleotides are TGTGCCAGCAGTTGGGGGCTAGGGCAGCTCCAAGAGACCCAGTACTTC. Translation gives CASSWGLGQLQETQYF.

This sequence joins TRBV29-1 and TRBJ2-5; D may be TRBD1 (7 bases). Deletions cut 3 bases from V and 2 bases from J, with 19 bases between. This CDR3 is built from 16 residues. The V gene's germline CDR1 is SQVTM and CDR2 ANQGSEA. CDR3 loop: CSVDGGMTGLQETQYF. The CDR3 coding sequence is TGCAGCGTTGATGGAGGGATGACAGGGCTACAAGAGACCCAGTACTTC.

J is TRBJ2-7 and V is TRBV12-3 or TRBV12-4, with 11 bases lining up with TRBD1. Germline trimming cut 4 bases from V and 5 bases from J; bases unmatched to any gene: 1. CDR3 size: 13 residues. The chain's CDR3 is CASSWTGGHEQYF. The CDR3 coding sequence is TGTGCCAGCAGTTGGACAGGGGGCCACGAGCAGTACTTC.

This clone came up a few times. In the same sample, other DNA sequences code for this CDR3. The V gene is TRBV29-1, the J gene TRBJ1-5, with 7 nucleotides matching TRBD1. Looked up from germline, CDR1 is SQVTM and CDR2 is ANQGSEA. V lost 6 bases to trimming and J lost 3 bases; unmatched junction nucleotides: 5. This CDR3 comprises 13 residues. In nucleotides, the CDR3 is TGCAGCGTCTCTACAGGGGTCAATCAGCCCCAGCATTTT. Protein product: CSVSTGVNQPQHF.

This chain uses TRBV6-5 with TRBJ2-3; 8 bases match TRBD1. Germline lookup yields CDR1 MNHEY and CDR2 SVGAGI. Trimming took 5 bases from V and 6 from J; bases not matched to a gene: 4. The CDR3 is made up of 13 amino acids. The DNA for the CDR3 is TGTGCCAGCAGTACCTGGGACAGGGATACGCAGTATTTT. It codes for CASSTWDRDTQYF.

The genes are TRBV6-5 and TRBJ2-3, with D tentatively TRBD1 (6 bases). Germline CDR1 reads MNHEY; CDR2 reads SVGAGI. V was clipped by 7 bases and J by 2 bases, with 13 bases between them. This CDR3 comprises 14 residues. CDR3 loop: CASKIGQHTDTQYF. DNA of the CDR3: TGTGCCAGCAAAATTGGACAGCACACAGATACGCAGTATTTT.

V gene TRBV5-4 combines with J gene TRBJ1-5; D is perhaps TRBD1 (5 bases). The V end was cut by 4 bases, the J end by 4 bases, with 12 bases between. Per germline, CDR1 SGHNT and CDR2 YYREEE (reference sequence). The CDR3 totals 14 residues. CDR3 sequence reads: CASSAGGGNQPQHF. DNA of the CDR3: TGTGCCAGCAGCGCGGGGGGGGGAAATCAGCCCCAGCATTTT.

The chain has TRBV19 and TRBJ2-5, with TRBD1 matching 8 bases. With V trimmed by 5 bases and J by 1 base, 6 bases remained unmatched. Germline CDR1 reads LNHDA; CDR2 reads SQIVND (reference sequence). This CDR3 contains 15 residues. Here the CDR3 reads CASSARDRIQETQYF. CDR3 DNA sequence: TGTGCCAGTAGTGCTCGGGACAGGATCCAAGAGACCCAGTACTTC. The entire variable domain, with the rest obtained from reference TRBV19 and TRBJ2-5, is as follows: DGGITQSPKYLFRKEGQNVTLSCEQNLNHDAMYWYRQDPGQGLRLIYYSQIVNDFQKGDIAEGYSVSREKKESFPLTVTSAQKNPTAFYLCASSARDRIQETQYFGPGTRLLVL.

The rearrangement uses TRBV7-2 and TRBJ1-5, with TRBD1 identical over 8 bases. The V and J ends lost 5 bases and 6 bases, in that order; junction bases with no gene match: 6. Germline CDR1 SGHTA, CDR2 FQGNSA. This CDR3 has 14 amino acids. The DNA for the CDR3 is TGTGCCAGCAGCCCGGACAGGGCAGCTCAGCCCCAGCATTTT. Its translation: CASSPDRAAQPQHF.

The gene calls are TRBV5-6 and TRBJ2-4; maybe TRBD1 (5 bases). CDR1 is SGHDT and CDR2 is YYEEEE in the germline V gene. Trimming left V 0 bases short and J 0 bases short, with 10 bases between. CDR3 length equals 16 residues. The CDR3 region is CASSLGQILAKNIQYF. The DNA for the CDR3 is TGTGCCAGCAGCTTGGGACAGATTCTAGCCAAAAACATTCAGTACTTC. Together with reference TRBV5-6 and TRBJ2-4, the CDR3 gives the full variable domain: DAGVTQSPTHLIKTRGQQVTLRCSPKSGHDTVSWYQQALGQGPQFIFQYYEEEERQRGNFPDRFSGHQFPNYSSELNVNALLLGDSALYLCASSLGQILAKNIQYFGAGTRLSVL.

The chain links TRBV18 to TRBJ1-2; D gene unclear. Deletions cut 3 bases from V and 2 bases from J, with 13 bases between. Germline CDR1 KGHSH, CDR2 LQKENI. This CDR3 contains 15 residues. In DNA, the CDR3 is TGTGCCAGCTCACCCCCGGACGGGAGCAACTATGGCTACACCTTC. This encodes CASSPPDGSNYGYTF.

V and J are TRBV6-5 and TRBJ1-6; D unclear. Germline V gene sequence: CDR1 MNHEY, CDR2 SVGAGI. V was cut by 5 bases and J by 7 bases, with 15 bases left in between. This CDR3 is built from 15 residues. CDR3 bases: TGTGCCAGCAGTCCCCAAAGAGAGAGCAATTCACCCCTCCACTTT. Protein: CASSPQRESNSPLHF.

This clone was observed a handful of times. The chain couples TRBV6-5 to TRBJ2-7, with TRBD1 matching 9 bases. The germline CDR1 and CDR2 sequences are MNHEY and SVGAGI. This CDR3 spans 15 amino acids. V lost 6 bases, J lost 5 bases, and 11 bases stayed unmatched. CDR3 nucleotide sequence: TGTGCCAGCAGCCCCAGAGGGGACAGGGCCGACGAGCAGTACTTC. Its translation: CASSPRGDRADEQYF.

The V call is TRBV28, the J call TRBJ1-5, with 8 nucleotides matching TRBD1. CDR3 length: 15 amino acids. The germline gives CDR1 MDHEN, CDR2 SYDVKM. With V trimmed by 5 bases and J by 5 bases, 8 bases remained unmatched. The CDR3 protein is CASSPGGVRDQPQHF. The CDR3 DNA reads TGTGCCAGCAGTCCAGGGGGCGTCCGTGATCAGCCCCAGCATTTT.

The chain couples TRBV28 to TRBJ2-7; 9 bases are a match to TRBD1. The CDR3 spans 14 residues. Unmatched junction bases numbered 6, after V lost 5 bases and J lost 4 bases. CDR1 MDHEN and CDR2 SYDVKM come from the germline V gene. The CDR3 nucleotides are TGTGCCAGCAGTCTGACAGGGGGACCGTACGAGCAGTACTTC. It translates to CASSLTGGPYEQYF.

This chain joins TRBV6-5 and TRBJ1-1; 7 bases are shared with TRBD1. This CDR3 has 10 amino acids. J was trimmed by 8 bases and V by 10 bases; bases with no gene match: 4. Germline CDR1 and CDR2: MNHEY and SVGAGI. This chain's CDR3 is CATGGREAFF. In DNA form, the CDR3 reads TGTGCCACAGGGGGGCGGGAAGCTTTCTTT.

This chain connects TRBV5-1 to TRBJ1-2; 7 positions match TRBD1. The CDR3 has 15 residues. The junction had 6 bases not matched to a gene; V was cut back by 4 bases and J by 0 bases. Germline V gene data show CDR1 as SGHRS and CDR2 as YFSETQ. CDR3 DNA sequence: TGCGCCAGCAGCCCCGACAGGGCGGCTAACTATGGCTACACCTTC. Amino acid sequence: CASSPDRAANYGYTF.

The chain carries TRBV18 and TRBJ2-7, with 8 bases lining up with TRBD1. CDR3 size: 12 residues. The germline V gene has CDR1 KGHSH and CDR2 LQKENI. The V segment lost 3 bases and the J segment 12 bases; nucleotides outside the gene matches: 7. CDR3 nucleotide sequence: TGTGCCAGCTCACCTACGACCGGGACAGGGTACTTC. This gives the protein CASSPTTGTGYF.

The chain uses TRBV5-6 and TRBJ1-1; maybe TRBD1 (6 bases). V was trimmed by 4 bases and J by 2 bases, leaving 15 bases between them. The CDR3 is 15 residues long. CDR1 and CDR2 (germline): SGHDT, YYEEEE. The CDR3 DNA reads TGTGCCAGCAGCCCCCCTTCCAGGGGAAACACTGAAGCTTTCTTT. Translated: CASSPPSRGNTEAFF.

This chain connects TRBV20-1 to TRBJ1-2; D uncertain. Germline values: CDR1 DFQATT, CDR2 SNEGSKA (reference sequence). Trimming left V 3 bases short and J 6 bases short, with 23 bases between. The CDR3 has 16 residues. CDR3 sequence reads: CSASDLTREVSHGYTF. The DNA for the CDR3 is TGCAGTGCTAGTGATCTGACACGGGAGGTATCTCATGGCTACACCTTC.

The V gene is TRBV5-1, the J gene TRBJ1-2; D possibly corresponds to TRBD1 (5 bases). CDR1 and CDR2 from the germline V gene are SGHRS and YFSETQ. Trimming took 1 base from V and 6 from J, leaving 10 bases between them. CDR3 length: 13 amino acids. The CDR3 sequence: CASSLSSGDGYTF. The CDR3 DNA reads as TGCGCCAGCAGCTTGAGCTCGGGGGATGGCTACACCTTC.

This chain uses TRBV5-1 with TRBJ1-1, with TRBD1 as a possible D gene (5 bases). The CDR3 runs to 15 residues. V was trimmed by 0 bases and J by 0 bases, leaving 9 bases between them. The V gene's germline CDR1 is SGHRS and CDR2 YFSETQ. The CDR3 nucleotides read TGCGCCAGCAGCTTGGAACGGGGGTTGAACACTGAAGCTTTCTTT. Encoded protein: CASSLERGLNTEAFF.

The chain uses TRBV5-1 and TRBJ2-1; D gene uncertain. Germline CDR1 reads SGHRS; CDR2 reads YFSETQ. Trimming took off 0 bases at V and 5 bases at J, with 9 bases between the two ends. The CDR3 has 14 residues. CDR3 amino acids: CASSLATRDNEQFF. The CDR3 DNA reads TGCGCCAGCAGCTTGGCAACTCGGGACAATGAGCAGTTCTTC.

The chain recombines TRBV28 with TRBJ2-7, with 12 nucleotides matching TRBD2. With 5 bases clipped from V and 1 base from J, the junction kept 3 bases outside the gene matches. Per the germline V gene, CDR1 is MDHEN and CDR2 is SYDVKM. This CDR3 has 15 amino acids. CDR3 protein: CASSPTSGGSYEQYF. The CDR3 DNA reads TGTGCCAGCAGTCCCACTAGCGGGGGGTCCTACGAGCAGTACTTC.